The clone carrying this TCR beta chain was found a few times. The antigen remains unidentified. This specimen belongs to a study of beta chain features in type 1 diabetes. General study results and limits: Patients with type 1 diabetes carried fewer insertions and had more deletions at their VDJ junctions. Researchers report that Type 1 diabetes patients had moderately but significantly shorter TCRB CDR3s across all four CD4+ subsets.

CDR1 and CDR2 from the germline V gene are SGHNT and YYREEE (reference sequence). The CDR3 is 17 amino acids. V was pared by 0 bases and J by 2 bases, with 6 bases of the junction left unmatched. Since all of the isolated RNA was reverse transcribed, expressed TCRB transcripts were what got sequenced. Clones were sequenced by immunoSEQ multiplex PCR, and TCRdb holds only the in-frame ones, with some missing. The sample has around 250,000 clones; about 15% are singletons. The chain joins TRBV5-4 to TRBJ2-1; TRBD2 agrees at 9 bases. The TCR originated in a man under 40 with type 1 diabetes. Input material: naive CD4+ T cells from blood. The CDR3 loop is CASSLAGSGRPYNEQFF. The CDR3 DNA reads TGTGCCAGCAGCTTGGCAGGGAGCGGGAGGCCCTACAATGAGCAGTTCTTC.